This paragraph reports one T cell receptor (beta chain). A multiplex PCR was run with 60 Vbeta primers and 13 Jbeta primers. Method: immunoSEQ multiplex PCR; TCRdb's copy keeps in-frame clones and lacks some. The sample carries about 120,000 clones, roughly 79% recorded once. These data originate in a study of cytomegalovirus exposure and HLA in healthy donors. The V end was cut by 3 bases, the J end by 2 bases, with 14 bases between. Germline CDR1 and CDR2: SGHAT and FQNNGV. CDR3 length: 15 residues. The sequence derives from a woman between 25 and 40 years old in good health and CMV-seronegative. V usage is TRBV11-2 and J usage is TRBJ2-7; TRBD1 might be the D (6 bases). Sequencing input: PBMCs. The CDR3 nucleotides are TGTGCCAGCAGCTTGGGGGCAGGGACCACCTACGAGCAGTACTTC. Translating it yields CASSLGAGTTYEQYF.